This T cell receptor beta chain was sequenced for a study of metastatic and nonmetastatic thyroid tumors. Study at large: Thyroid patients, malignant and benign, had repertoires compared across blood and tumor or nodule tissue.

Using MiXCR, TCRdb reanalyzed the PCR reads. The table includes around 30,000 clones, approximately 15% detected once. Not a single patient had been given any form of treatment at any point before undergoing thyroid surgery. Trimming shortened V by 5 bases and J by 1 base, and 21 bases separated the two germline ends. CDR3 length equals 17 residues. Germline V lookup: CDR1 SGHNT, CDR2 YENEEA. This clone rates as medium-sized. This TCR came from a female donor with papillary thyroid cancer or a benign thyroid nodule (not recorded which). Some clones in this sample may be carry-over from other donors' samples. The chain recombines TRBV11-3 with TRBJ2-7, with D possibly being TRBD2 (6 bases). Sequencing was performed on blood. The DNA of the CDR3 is TGTGCCAGCAGCCATGACCGGGGATTAGGGAGGTCCTACGAGCAGTACTTC. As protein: CASSHDRGLGRSYEQYF.